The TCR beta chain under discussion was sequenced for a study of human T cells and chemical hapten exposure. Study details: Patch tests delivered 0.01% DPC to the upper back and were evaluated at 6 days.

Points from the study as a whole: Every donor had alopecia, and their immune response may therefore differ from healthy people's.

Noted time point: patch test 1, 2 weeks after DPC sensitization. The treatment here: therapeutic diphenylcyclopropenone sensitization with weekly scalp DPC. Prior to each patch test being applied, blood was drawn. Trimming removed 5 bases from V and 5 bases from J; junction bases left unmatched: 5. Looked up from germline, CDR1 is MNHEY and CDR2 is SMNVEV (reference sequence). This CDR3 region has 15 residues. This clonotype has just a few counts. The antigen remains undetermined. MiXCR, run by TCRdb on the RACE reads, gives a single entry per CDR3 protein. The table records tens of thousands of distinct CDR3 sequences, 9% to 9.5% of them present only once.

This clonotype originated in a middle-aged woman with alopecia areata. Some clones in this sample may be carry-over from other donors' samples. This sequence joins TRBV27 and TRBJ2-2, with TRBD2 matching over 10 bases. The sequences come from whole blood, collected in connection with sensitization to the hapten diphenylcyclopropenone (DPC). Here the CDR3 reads CASSPSGGATGELFF. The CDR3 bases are TGTGCCAGCAGTCCCAGCGGGGGGGCTACCGGGGAGCTGTTTTTT.